Listed below are T cell receptor beta chains from one sample, sequenced in a study of T cell responses to AZD1222 COVID-19 vaccine. Using immunoSEQ multiplex PCR, the repertoire was profiled, and TCRdb retains in-frame clones only, with some absent. The sample lists about 110,000 clones, about 80% seen once, with around 9.9% in the top ten. The sample here was peripheral blood, taken on day 0 of AZD1222 vaccination. The receptors were sampled from an adult in good health. Each CDR3 is given with its conserved first and last residue. Fields, in order: D gene, clone size, V gene, J gene, CDR3 protein, CDR3 DNA. D genes are given only for firm matches. A row's size may be missing; if present it is once, few, many or a size class.

D: NA; size: few; V: TRBV7-2; J: TRBJ1-2; CDR3: CASSLSSYLTLNYGYTF; DNA: TGTGCCAGCAGCTTAAGTTCCTACCTCACCCTTAACTATGGCTACACCTTC
D: TRBD2; size: NA; V: TRBV28; J: TRBJ2-1; CDR3: CASSFGGSRSYNEQFF; DNA: TGTGCCAGCAGTTTTGGCGGGAGCCGCTCCTACAATGAGCAGTTCTTC
D: NA; size: NA; V: TRBV19; J: TRBJ1-4; CDR3: CASHSGQREKLFF; DNA: TGTGCCAGTCACAGCGGGCAGAGGGAAAAACTGTTTTTT
D: NA; size: NA; V: TRBV28; J: TRBJ1-1; CDR3: CASRLTGGGPMNTEAFF; DNA: TGTGCCAGCAGGTTGACCGGGGGGGGCCCAATGAACACTGAAGCTTTCTTT
D: NA; size: once; V: TRBV25-1; J: TRBJ1-6; CDR3: CASSILDRNSPLHF; DNA: TGTGCCAGCAGCATCTTAGACAGAAATTCACCCCTCCACTTT
D: NA; size: NA; V: TRBV18; J: TRBJ2-3; CDR3: CASSRTGTRTDTQYF; DNA: TGTGCCAGCTCTCGCACCGGGACCCGCACGGATACGCAGTATTTT
D: TRBD1; size: NA; V: TRBV15; J: TRBJ1-1; CDR3: CATSRNTGAMNTEAFF; DNA: TGTGCCACCAGCAGAAACACAGGGGCTATGAACACTGAAGCTTTCTTT
D: NA; size: NA; V: TRBV5-1; J: TRBJ2-2; CDR3: CASSLEASRVGELFF; DNA: TGCGCCAGCAGCTTGGAAGCTTCCCGAGTCGGGGAGCTGTTTTTT
D: TRBD2; size: NA; V: TRBV4-3; J: TRBJ2-3; CDR3: CASSSLAHYGSTDTQYF; DNA: TGCGCCAGCAGCTCACTAGCGCACTACGGTAGCACAGATACGCAGTATTTT
D: TRBD1; size: NA; V: TRBV29-1; J: TRBJ1-1; CDR3: CSVAGTGAGNTEAFF; DNA: TGCAGCGTTGCGGGGACAGGGGCGGGGAACACTGAAGCTTTCTTT
D: NA; size: NA; V: TRBV25-1; J: TRBJ2-4; CDR3: CASSDTTGKAKNIQYF; DNA: TGTGCCAGCAGTGATACGACAGGCAAAGCCAAAAACATTCAGTACTTC
D: NA; size: NA; V: TRBV7-8; J: TRBJ1-4; CDR3: CASSLKEGANEKLFF; DNA: TGTGCCAGCAGCTTAAAAGAGGGGGCTAATGAAAAACTGTTTTTT
D: NA; size: NA; V: TRBV29-1; J: TRBJ1-1; CDR3: CSVESRLMNTEAFF; DNA: TGCAGCGTTGAAAGTAGGCTAATGAACACTGAAGCTTTCTTT
D: NA; size: NA; V: TRBV19; J: TRBJ1-1; CDR3: CASTPEWRTEAFF; DNA: TGTGCCAGTACCCCCGAGTGGAGAACTGAAGCTTTCTTT
D: NA; size: NA; V: TRBV27; J: TRBJ2-7; CDR3: CASSLGARAYEQYF; DNA: TGTGCCAGCAGTTTAGGGGCCAGGGCATACGAGCAGTACTTC
D: NA; size: NA; V: TRBV7-2; J: TRBJ2-1; CDR3: CASSPSGYPSYNEQFF; DNA: TGTGCCAGCAGCCCTTCGGGATACCCTTCCTACAATGAGCAGTTCTTC
D: TRBD2; size: NA; V: TRBV5-1; J: TRBJ2-2; CDR3: CASRDGTSGSNTGELFF; DNA: TGCGCCAGCAGAGACGGGACTAGCGGGTCGAACACCGGGGAGCTGTTTTTT
D: NA; size: NA; V: TRBV6-2/TRBV6-3; J: TRBJ2-7; CDR3: CASSYGRQAATEQYF; DNA: TGTGCCAGCAGTTATGGACGACAGGCAGCAACCGAGCAGTACTTC
D: TRBD1; size: NA; V: TRBV18; J: TRBJ1-6; CDR3: CASSLAPGQGNNSPLHF; DNA: TGTGCCAGCTCACTTGCCCCGGGACAGGGTAATAATTCACCCCTCCACTTT
D: NA; size: NA; V: TRBV28; J: TRBJ2-4; CDR3: CASSFTGATNIQYF; DNA: TGTGCCAGCAGTTTCACGGGGGCGACTAACATTCAGTACTTC
D: NA; size: NA; V: TRBV29-1; J: TRBJ1-3; CDR3: CSGTNSGNTIYF; DNA: TGCAGCGGTACAAACTCTGGAAACACCATATATTTT
D: TRBD2; size: few; V: TRBV7-9; J: TRBJ2-1; CDR3: CASSLASGEGNEQFF; DNA: TGTGCCAGCAGCTTAGCTAGCGGGGAGGGAAATGAGCAGTTCTTC
D: NA; size: NA; V: TRBV6-1; J: TRBJ1-4; CDR3: CASSEPQAGAVKEKLFF; DNA: TGTGCCAGCAGTGAACCCCAAGCAGGGGCGGTGAAGGAAAAACTGTTTTTT